Shown below are 15 T cell receptor beta chains from a single sample sequenced in a study of blood T cell repertoires in COVID-19 (dated by TCRdb to about 2020). The protocol used for the library was the immunoSEQ multiplex PCR assay. The table was pulled from immuneACCESS by TCRdb, which kept in-frame rearrangements only. Such tables lose some clones; where checked, under half of the loss comes from unresolved V genes, and the rest has no known cause. A total of fewer than 250,000 clones appear in this sample, 88% of them only once. The ten largest clonotypes hold 0.65% to 0.85% of the sample. Sequencing input: peripheral blood. All receptors derive from a man between 35 and 55 years old with acute or convalescent COVID-19.

V is TRBV6-5 and J is TRBJ2-1; D gene uncertain. Deletions cut 2 bases from V and 2 bases from J, with 10 bases between. Per the germline V gene, CDR1 is MNHEY and CDR2 is SVGAGI. The CDR3 has 15 residues. The CDR3 coding sequence is TGTGCCAGCAGTTACGACCGCGGAACCTACAATGAGCAGTTCTTC. It translates to CASSYDRGTYNEQFF.

The chain carries TRBV30 and TRBJ2-5; 8 nucleotides agree with TRBD2. CDR3 length equals 13 residues. Germline loops: CDR1 GTSNPN, CDR2 SVGIG (reference sequence). V gave up 4 bases and J gave up 0 bases; unmatched junction bases: 1. The CDR3 spells CAWIAGYQETQYF. In DNA, the CDR3 is TGTGCCTGGATAGCGGGGTACCAAGAGACCCAGTACTTC.

As for this clone: Germline and junction disagree at one end, which may indicate a read error. The genes are TRBV18 and TRBJ2-3, with D perhaps TRBD2 (6 bases). There are 17 residues in the CDR3. Germline CDR1 reads KGHSH; CDR2 reads LQKENI. The CDR3 sequence is CASSEVREAAVGDSQYF. Written as DNA, the CDR3 is TGTGCCAGCTCAGAGGTCAGGGAGGCGGCCGTTGGAGATTCGCAGTATTTT.

J is TRBJ1-1 and V is TRBV5-1, with D hard to call. There are 13 residues in the CDR3. V dropped 5 bases and J dropped 4 bases, with 12 bases sitting between them. Germline V lookup: CDR1 SGHRS, CDR2 YFSETQ. The CDR3 sequence: CASRWVGSTEAFF. CDR3 DNA: TGCGCCAGCAGGTGGGTTGGGAGCACTGAAGCTTTCTTT.

V gene TRBV19 combines with J gene TRBJ2-5; the D gene is possibly TRBD1 (7 bases). CDR3 length: 12 amino acids. Germline V gene data show CDR1 as LNHDA and CDR2 as SQIVND (reference sequence). V was shortened by 6 bases and J by 3 bases, with 8 bases between the two germline ends. CDR3 amino acids: CASSRGEETQYF. CDR3 nucleotides: TGTGCCAGTAGCAGGGGGGAAGAGACCCAGTACTTC.

The rearrangement links TRBV21-1 to TRBJ2-5; TRBD2 is the table's D call, not checked against the DNA. TRBV21-1 is a pseudogene. The CDR3 is 13 amino acids. CDR3 bases: TGTGCCAGCAGAAGAGGATGTCAAGAGACCCAGTACTTC. Its protein product is CASRRGCQETQYF.

This clone was observed once. The CDR3 sequence is CSVDAPSGGSYNEQFF. As DNA, the CDR3 is TGCAGCGTTGATGCGCCTAGCGGGGGGTCCTACAATGAGCAGTTCTTC. The genes are TRBV29-1 and TRBJ2-1, with 11 bases lining up with TRBD2. V gave up 3 bases and J gave up 1 base; unmatched junction bases: 5. There are 16 residues in the CDR3. Germline assignment: CDR1 SQVTM and CDR2 ANQGSEA.

This chain connects TRBV20-1 to TRBJ1-6; no reliable D call. The germline V gene encodes CDR1 DFQATT and CDR2 SNEGSKA (reference sequence). Trimming left V 3 bases short and J 13 bases short, with 4 bases between. This CDR3 contains 9 residues. In DNA, the CDR3 is TGCAGTGCTAGTTATCCCCTCCACTTT. The encoded protein is CSASYPLHF.

The V call is TRBV5-8, the J call TRBJ2-5; D is possibly TRBD1 (5 bases). V lost 2 bases and J lost 1, with 9 bases in between. Looked up from germline, CDR1 is SGHTS and CDR2 is YDEGEE. The CDR3 sequence is 14 residues long. CDR3 loop: CASSFVTGQETQYF. The CDR3 coding sequence is TGTGCCAGCAGCTTTGTCACAGGCCAAGAGACCCAGTACTTC.

The chain links TRBV19 to TRBJ2-1, with D perhaps matching TRBD1 (6 bases). Germline values: CDR1 LNHDA, CDR2 SQIVND (reference sequence). The CDR3 length is 14 residues. V dropped 7 bases and J dropped 0 bases, with 10 bases sitting between them. The CDR3 DNA reads as TGTGCCAGTAAGGGACAAATCTCCTACAATGAGCAGTTCTTC. Protein: CASKGQISYNEQFF.

The CDR3 sequence: CASSPREGGANTGELFF. Written as DNA, the CDR3 is TGTGCCAGCAGTCCCAGGGAGGGGGGCGCGAACACCGGGGAGCTGTTTTTT. The chain joins TRBV27 to TRBJ2-2; D is perhaps TRBD2 (7 bases). Trimming pared 5 bases from V and 0 bases from J, leaving 16 bases between. Germline CDR1 MNHEY, CDR2 SMNVEV (reference sequence). The CDR3 length is 17 residues.

The chain uses TRBV28 and TRBJ1-2; weak D call: TRBD1 (5 bases). Germline CDR1 MDHEN, CDR2 SYDVKM. Trimming pared 5 bases from V and 8 bases from J, leaving 21 bases between. The CDR3 has 15 residues. CDR3 protein: CASSPPIRVDNGYTF. CDR3 nucleotides: TGTGCCAGCAGTCCCCCCATCAGGGTCGATAACGGCTACACCTTC.

The chain employs TRBV5-1 and TRBJ1-4, with a tentative D call TRBD1 (6 bases). V lost 0 bases to trimming and J lost 4 bases, with 10 bases between them. CDR1 SGHRS and CDR2 YFSETQ come from the germline V gene. The CDR3 totals 15 residues. CDR3 region: CASSLADRDNEKLFF. The CDR3 nucleotides are TGCGCCAGCAGCTTGGCGGACAGAGATAATGAAAAACTGTTTTTT.

The chain's CDR3 is CASSLLRDYGYTF. DNA of the CDR3: TGTGCCAGCAGTTTGTTGAGAGACTATGGCTACACCTTC. The chain combines TRBV12-3 or TRBV12-4 with TRBJ1-2; no clear D. Trimming left V 3 bases short and J 3 bases short, with 8 bases between. This CDR3 has 13 amino acids.

The V and J genes are TRBV7-9 and TRBJ2-1; 8 bases are shared with TRBD2. Germline CDR1 reads SEHNR; CDR2 reads FQNEAQ (reference sequence). With 5 bases clipped from V and 8 bases from J, the junction kept 20 bases outside the gene matches. CDR3 length: 18 amino acids. CDR3 nucleotide sequence: TGTGCCAGCAGCCCCCTCGCCCTTTTAAGCGGGAGTAGTGATGAGCAGTTCTTC. The encoded protein is CASSPLALLSGSSDEQFF.